This is a list of T cell receptor beta chains from one sample in a study of T cell responses to AZD1222 COVID-19 vaccine. Data came from immunoSEQ multiplex PCR; TCRdb stores just in-frame clones and leaves some out. The profile shows some 96,000 clones, around nine tenths of them singletons. The sample was peripheral blood, taken on day 0 of AZD1222 vaccination. The receptors originated from an adult in good health. The CDR3 runs from the conserved cysteine through the conserved F or W. The D gene is left open where the match is weak. Clone size is shown for a subset of rows, as once, few, many or a class of expanded clone.

v_call	cdr3_length	j_call	d_call	clone_size	cdr3_aa	cdr3_nt
TRBV18	16	TRBJ1-5	NA	once	CASSPPAGYRNQPQHF	TGTGCCAGCTCACCGCCAGCAGGCTATCGCAATCAGCCCCAGCATTTT
TRBV15	18	TRBJ1-2	TRBD1	NA	CATSRGPGQGQRNYGYTF	TGTGCCACCAGCAGAGGCCCCGGACAGGGGCAGAGGAACTATGGCTACACCTTC
TRBV7-3	13	TRBJ1-1	TRBD1	NA	CASSWVQGTNTFF	TGTGCCAGCAGCTGGGTACAGGGGACAAACACTTTCTTT
TRBV5-1	14	TRBJ1-3	NA	NA	CASSLGQSGYTIYF	TGCGCCAGCAGCTTGGGTCAGAGCGGCTACACCATATATTTT
TRBV4-3	17	TRBJ2-2	TRBD2	NA	CASSQEGSGRSAGELFF	TGCGCCAGCAGCCAAGAAGGTAGCGGGAGATCCGCCGGGGAGCTGTTTTTT
TRBV5-6	18	TRBJ2-1	NA	NA	CASSSVPAGYRPYNEQFF	TGTGCCAGCAGCTCCGTCCCCGCTGGGTACCGTCCCTACAATGAGCAGTTCTTC
TRBV5-4	14	TRBJ2-7	NA	NA	CASRGGVISSEQYF	TGTGCCAGCAGGGGGGGCGTAATTTCAAGCGAGCAGTACTTC
TRBV6-5	15	TRBJ2-3	TRBD1	once	CASTTRGPGLDTQYF	TGTGCCAGCACCACGAGGGGGCCCGGATTAGATACGCAGTATTTT
TRBV2	13	TRBJ2-7	NA	few	CASSQDGKYEQYF	TGTGCCAGCAGTCAGGACGGGAAATACGAGCAGTACTTC
TRBV18	15	TRBJ1-2	TRBD1	NA	CASSPFEDRIYGYTF	TGTGCCAGCTCACCATTTGAGGACAGGATCTATGGCTACACCTTC
TRBV4-1	14	TRBJ1-1	NA	NA	CASSQGRESTEAFF	TGCGCCAGCAGCCAGGGTAGGGAGAGCACTGAAGCTTTCTTT
TRBV5-8	12	TRBJ1-1	NA	NA	CASSLRRTEAFF	TGTGCCAGCAGCTTACGGAGGACTGAAGCTTTCTTT
TRBV28	13	TRBJ2-2	TRBD2	NA	CASRTGGNGELFF	TGTGCCAGCAGGACGGGAGGGAACGGGGAGCTGTTTTTT
TRBV7-2	14	TRBJ2-5	TRBD1	NA	CASRWDSRGETQYF	TGTGCCAGCAGATGGGACAGCCGAGGGGAGACCCAGTACTTC
TRBV7-9	15	TRBJ2-1	TRBD2	once	CASSPPGGAYNEQFF	TGTGCCAGCAGCCCGCCCGGGGGGGCCTACAATGAGCAGTTCTTC
TRBV20-1	13	TRBJ2-7	NA	NA	CSASEGRSYEQYF	TGCAGTGCTAGTGAAGGTCGCTCCTACGAGCAGTACTTC
TRBV6-6	14	TRBJ1-1	NA	NA	CASARGGYNTEAFF	TGTGCCAGCGCCCGGGGGGGGTATAACACTGAAGCTTTCTTT
TRBV10-3	14	TRBJ2-2	NA	NA	CASAGGSGTGELFF	TGTGCCTCGGCCGGCGGATCGGGTACCGGGGAGCTGTTTTTT
TRBV3-1/TRBV3-2	14	TRBJ2-7	NA	NA	CASSQNRGAYEQYF	TGTGCCAGCAGCCAAAACCGGGGCGCCTACGAGCAGTACTTC
TRBV3-1/TRBV3-2	16	TRBJ1-4	NA	NA	CASSQDYSQLGEKLFF	TGTGCCAGCAGCCAAGACTACAGCCAGTTGGGTGAAAAACTGTTTTTT
TRBV9	15	TRBJ1-2	NA	NA	CASSVAEGSQYGYTF	TGTGCCAGCAGCGTAGCCGAAGGATCACAATATGGCTACACCTTC
TRBV14	17	TRBJ2-3	NA	NA	CASSLKARTSSTDTQYF	TGTGCCAGCAGCCTTAAGGCCCGGACGTCTAGCACAGATACGCAGTATTTT
TRBV18	13	TRBJ1-2	NA	once	CASSPLTSDGYTF	TGTGCCAGCTCACCATTAACGTCAGATGGCTACACCTTC
TRBV2	14	TRBJ1-2	NA	NA	CASSADGAEGGYTF	TGTGCCAGCAGTGCGGACGGGGCCGAAGGCGGCTACACCTTC
TRBV29-1	11	TRBJ1-2	NA	NA	CSVPFDYGYTF	TGCAGCGTTCCGTTCGACTATGGCTACACCTTC
TRBV11-2	16	TRBJ2-1	TRBD2	NA	CASSLGLAGGPAEQFF	TGTGCCAGCAGCTTAGGACTAGCGGGGGGGCCTGCTGAGCAGTTCTTC
TRBV6-5	14	TRBJ1-4	TRBD1	NA	CASSYTGGREKLFF	TGTGCCAGCAGTTATACAGGGGGCCGGGAAAAACTGTTTTTT
TRBV6-5	15	TRBJ2-7	TRBD2	NA	CASSPGDWRGGLQYF	TGTGCCAGCAGCCCAGGGGATTGGCGGGGGGGCCTGCAGTACTTC
TRBV7-6	15	TRBJ2-7	NA	NA	CASSLDGGRSPEQYF	TGTGCCAGCAGCTTAGACGGGGGCCGGAGCCCCGAGCAGTACTTC
TRBV19	12	TRBJ1-2	NA	NA	CASSLDRYGYTF	TGTGCCAGTAGTCTAGACCGCTATGGCTACACCTTC
TRBV6-5	15	TRBJ2-7	TRBD1	NA	CASSYSGQVSYEQYF	TGTGCCAGCAGTTACTCCGGACAGGTTTCCTACGAGCAGTACTTC
TRBV20-1	16	TRBJ1-6	NA	NA	CSASKGSRLSNSPLHF	TGCAGTGCTAGTAAGGGCTCCCGGCTATCTAATTCACCCCTCCACTTT